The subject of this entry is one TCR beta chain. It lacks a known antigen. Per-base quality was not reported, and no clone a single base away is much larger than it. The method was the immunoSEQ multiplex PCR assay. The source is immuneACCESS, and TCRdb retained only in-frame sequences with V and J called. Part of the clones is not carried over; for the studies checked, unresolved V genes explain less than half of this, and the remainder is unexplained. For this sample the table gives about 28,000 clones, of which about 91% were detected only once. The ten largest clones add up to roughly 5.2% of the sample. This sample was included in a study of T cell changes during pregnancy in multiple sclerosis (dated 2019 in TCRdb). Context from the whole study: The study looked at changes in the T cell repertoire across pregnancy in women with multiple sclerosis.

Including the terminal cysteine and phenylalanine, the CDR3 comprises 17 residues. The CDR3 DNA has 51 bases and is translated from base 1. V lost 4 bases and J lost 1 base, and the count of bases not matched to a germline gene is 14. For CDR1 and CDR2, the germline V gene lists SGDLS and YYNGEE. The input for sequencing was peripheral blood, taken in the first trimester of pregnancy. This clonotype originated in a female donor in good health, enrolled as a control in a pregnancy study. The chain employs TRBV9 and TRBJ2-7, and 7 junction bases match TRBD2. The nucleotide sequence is TGTGCCAGCAGCTACGCTCCCGGGTCCGGGGGGTCCTACGAGCAGTACTTC. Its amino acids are CASSYAPGSGGSYEQYF.